This T cell receptor (beta chain) was found in a study of cytomegalovirus exposure and HLA in healthy donors. Findings and caveats of the study: V- and J-gene trimming of TCR beta was linked (in a later analysis) to a missense DCLRE1C variant. Testing in vitro showed a few CMV-associated chains specific for CMV antigens.

On this clone: What it binds is unknown.

The V gene end was trimmed by 8 bases and the J gene end by 4 bases; junction bases not matched to a gene: 12. The CDR3 runs to 16 residues. CDR1 and CDR2 from the germline V gene are SGHTA and FQGNSA. PCR primers comprised 60 Vbeta and 13 Jbeta primers. TCRdb's copy holds only in-frame clones and misses some; the assay was immunoSEQ multiplex PCR. The sample shows around 89,000 clones, over 70% of them seen only once. The chain couples TRBV7-2 to TRBJ2-3, with TRBD2 matching over 10 bases. This TCR was recovered from a man aged 35-49 years in good health and CMV-seronegative. The sample taken for sequencing was PBMCs. CDR3 amino acids: CASPERAGGPSDTQYF. The CDR3 DNA reads TGTGCCAGCCCCGAGCGAGCGGGGGGGCCATCAGATACGCAGTATTTT.